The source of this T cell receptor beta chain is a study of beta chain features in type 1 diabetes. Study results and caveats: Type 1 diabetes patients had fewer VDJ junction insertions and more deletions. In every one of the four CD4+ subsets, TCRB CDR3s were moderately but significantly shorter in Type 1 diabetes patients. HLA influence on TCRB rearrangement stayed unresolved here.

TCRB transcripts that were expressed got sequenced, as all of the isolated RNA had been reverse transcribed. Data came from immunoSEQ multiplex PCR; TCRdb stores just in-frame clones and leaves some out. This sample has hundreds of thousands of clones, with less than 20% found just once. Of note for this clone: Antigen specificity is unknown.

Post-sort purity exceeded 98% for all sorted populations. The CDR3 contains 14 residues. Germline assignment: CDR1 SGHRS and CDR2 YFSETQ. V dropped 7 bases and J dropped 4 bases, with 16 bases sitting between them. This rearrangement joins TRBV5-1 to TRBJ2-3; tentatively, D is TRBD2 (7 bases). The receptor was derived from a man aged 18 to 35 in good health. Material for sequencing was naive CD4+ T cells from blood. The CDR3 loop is CASLVTGGADTQYF. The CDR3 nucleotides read TGCGCCAGCCTGGTCACGGGGGGCGCAGATACGCAGTATTTT.